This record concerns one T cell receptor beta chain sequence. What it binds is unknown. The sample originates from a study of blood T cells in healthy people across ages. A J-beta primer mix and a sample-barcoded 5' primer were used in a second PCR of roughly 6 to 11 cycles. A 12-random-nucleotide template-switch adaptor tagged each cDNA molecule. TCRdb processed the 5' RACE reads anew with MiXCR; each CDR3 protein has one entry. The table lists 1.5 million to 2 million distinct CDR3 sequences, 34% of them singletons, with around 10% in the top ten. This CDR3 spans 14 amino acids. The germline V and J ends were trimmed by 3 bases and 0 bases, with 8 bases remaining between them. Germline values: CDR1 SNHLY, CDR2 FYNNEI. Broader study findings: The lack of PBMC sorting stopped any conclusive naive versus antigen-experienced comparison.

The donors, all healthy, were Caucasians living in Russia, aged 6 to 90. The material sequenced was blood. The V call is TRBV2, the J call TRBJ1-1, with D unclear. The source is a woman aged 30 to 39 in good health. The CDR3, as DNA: TGTGCCAGCAGTGACAGCGCATTGAACACTGAAGCTTTCTTT. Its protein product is CASSDSALNTEAFF.